The source of this T cell receptor beta chain is a study of CD8 T cells in Susac syndrome. This clonotype was recorded only once. The junction had 9 bases not matched to a gene; V was cut back by 4 bases and J by 4 bases. Germline CDR1 and CDR2: SQVTM and ANQGSEA. This CDR3 contains 14 residues. RNA, at roughly 0.45 to 1 ug, was reverse transcribed with random hexamers. TCRdb processed the immunoSEQ multiplex PCR reads anew with MiXCR; each CDR3 protein has one entry. Among approximately 77,000 distinct CDR3 sequences, approximately 94% were seen once, and the ten largest hold roughly 0.56%. The rearrangement joins TRBV29-1 to TRBJ1-2; 7 bases map to TRBD1. The sample consisted of CD4+ T cells from PBMCs. The clonotype originates from a human donor with Susac syndrome. The chain's CDR3 is CSVVASGTVYGYTF. The CDR3 nucleotides read TGCAGCGTTGTAGCCAGCGGGACAGTCTATGGCTACACCTTC. Based on the CDR3 plus reference TRBV29-1 and TRBJ1-2, the full variable domain is SAVISQKPSRDICQRGTSLTIQCQVDSQVTMMFWYRQQPGQSLTLIATANQGSEATYESGFVIDKFPISRPNLTFSTLTVSNMSPEDSSIYLCSVVASGTVYGYTFGSGTRLTVV.